A selection of T cell receptor beta chains follows, all from one sample in a study of shared clonotypes between healthy human individuals. Profiled with immunoSEQ multiplex PCR; TCRdb holds only in-frame clones, not every one. The data show roughly 2 million clones, about 95% seen once. The specimen was naive CD4+ T cells sorted from blood. Receptor source: a man between 18 and 29 years old in good health. CDR3s include the opening cysteine and the closing phenylalanine or tryptophan. The D gene is left open where the match is weak. Only part of the rows carry a size: once, few, many, or a class if the clone is expanded.

15,TRBD2,TRBJ2-1,TRBV10-2,-,CASAPGGGIYNEQFF,TGCGCCAGCGCCCCCGGGGGGGGTATCTACAATGAGCAGTTCTTC
18,-,TRBJ1-6,TRBV7-2,once,CASSPTGFLSSYNSPLHF,TGTGCCAGCAGCCCAACAGGGTTTCTTAGCTCCTATAATTCACCCCTCCACTTT
15,TRBD1,TRBJ2-3,TRBV30,-,CAWSTDRGPTDTQYF,TGTGCCTGGAGTACCGACAGGGGCCCCACAGATACGCAGTATTTT
14,TRBD1,TRBJ1-4,TRBV7-8,-,CASSIRDRAEKLFF,TGTGCCAGCAGCATCCGGGACAGGGCTGAAAAACTGTTTTTT
14,TRBD2,TRBJ2-3,TRBV29-1,-,CSVVLAGATDTQYF,TGCAGCGTTGTACTAGCGGGGGCTACAGATACGCAGTATTTT
12,TRBD1,TRBJ2-5,TRBV30,-,CASTGGGETQYF,TGTGCCTCGACAGGGGGTGGGGAGACCCAGTACTTC
19,TRBD2,TRBJ2-2,TRBV10-1,-,CASSESYGSGRPGTGELFF,TGCGCCAGCAGTGAGTCTTACGGTAGCGGGAGGCCAGGGACCGGGGAGCTGTTTTTT
13,-,TRBJ1-5,TRBV10-3,-,CAISESELQPQHF,TGTGCCATCAGTGAGTCGGAACTCCAGCCCCAGCATTTT
15,TRBD2,TRBJ2-3,TRBV7-9,-,CASRGTSGNTDTQYF,TGTGCCAGCAGGGGTACTAGCGGGAACACAGATACGCAGTATTTT
13,-,TRBJ1-4,TRBV2,-,CASSPEGREKLFF,TGTGCCAGCAGTCCGGAGGGTCGTGAAAAACTGTTTTTT
15,-,TRBJ2-1,TRBV6-1,-,CASIFWGQGYNEQFF,TGTGCCAGCATCTTCTGGGGGCAGGGGTACAATGAGCAGTTCTTC
14,TRBD1,TRBJ2-2,TRBV10-3,-,CAIGGQGNTGELFF,TGTGCCATCGGGGGACAGGGGAACACCGGGGAGCTGTTTTTT
15,TRBD1,TRBJ1-5,TRBV19,-,CASSIEDRPNQPQHF,TGTGCCAGTAGTATAGAGGACAGGCCGAATCAGCCCCAGCATTTT
10,-,TRBJ2-5,TRBV20-1,-,CSATQETQYF,TGCAGTGCAACTCAGGAGACCCAGTACTTC
13,-,TRBJ2-1,TRBV30,-,CAWSEDSVDEQFF,TGTGCCTGGAGTGAGGATAGCGTAGATGAGCAGTTCTTC
12,-,TRBJ1-2,TRBV19,-,CASTPGLWGYTF,TGTGCCAGTACCCCGGGACTCTGGGGCTACACCTTC
14,-,TRBJ2-1,TRBV6-5,-,CASSFTFWSYEQFF,TGTGCCAGCAGTTTTACTTTTTGGTCCTATGAGCAGTTCTTC
14,TRBD1,TRBJ1-5,TRBV10-3,-,CAISEQGGGQPQHF,TGTGCCATCAGTGAGCAGGGGGGGGGCCAGCCCCAGCATTTT
12,-,TRBJ2-7,TRBV29-1,-,CSVEDLGYEQYF,TGCAGCGTTGAAGATTTAGGTTACGAGCAGTACTTC
14,-,TRBJ1-1,TRBV10-2,-,CASSESGGNTEAFF,TGCGCCAGCAGTGAGTCAGGCGGGAACACTGAAGCTTTCTTT
15,-,TRBJ2-2,TRBV10-3,-,CAISVGGSLNGELFF,TGTGCCATCAGTGTCGGAGGTTCCTTGAACGGGGAGCTGTTTTTT
14,-,TRBJ2-7,TRBV29-1,-,CSVEDQGRAYEQYF,TGCAGCGTTGAAGATCAGGGGAGGGCCTACGAGCAGTACTTC
14,TRBD1,TRBJ1-2,TRBV18,-,CASSPGQESYGYTF,TGTGCCAGCTCACCGGGACAGGAAAGCTATGGCTACACCTTC
13,-,TRBJ2-2,TRBV2,-,CASSDLGTGELFF,TGTGCCAGCAGTGATTTGGGAACTGGGGAGCTGTTTTTT
13,TRBD1,TRBJ2-1,TRBV5-1,-,CASFRDSQYEQFF,TGCGCCAGCTTCCGGGACAGTCAATATGAGCAGTTCTTC
15,-,TRBJ1-2,TRBV19,-,CASTVEGNRNYGYTF,TGTGCCAGCACTGTCGAGGGAAACAGAAACTATGGCTACACCTTC
15,TRBD2,TRBJ2-1,TRBV28,-,CASALAGGIYNEQFF,TGTGCCAGCGCACTAGCGGGGGGAATTTACAATGAGCAGTTCTTC
16,-,TRBJ2-2,TRBV18,-,CASSPIPGGSTGELFF,TGTGCCAGCTCACCAATCCCCGGGGGAAGCACCGGGGAGCTGTTTTTT
10,-,TRBJ1-2,TRBV30,-,CASTDRGYTF,TGTGCCTCTACGGACAGAGGCTACACCTTC
14,-,TRBJ1-2,TRBV25-1,-,CASETADSNYGYTF,TGTGCCAGCGAGACAGCTGATTCTAACTATGGCTACACCTTC
15,TRBD1,TRBJ2-7,TRBV6-5,-,CASSYGGQGSYEQYF,TGTGCCAGCAGTTACGGCGGACAGGGGTCCTACGAGCAGTACTTC
14,-,TRBJ1-2,TRBV7-2,-,CASSLVVTNYGYTF,TGTGCCAGCAGCTTAGTAGTTACTAACTATGGCTACACCTTC
15,TRBD2,TRBJ2-3,TRBV19,-,CASSIISGPTGTQYF,TGTGCCAGTAGTATTATTAGCGGGCCGACGGGTACGCAGTATTTT
15,-,TRBJ1-3,TRBV30,-,CAWIGGGASGNTIYF,TGTGCCTGGATTGGCGGGGGAGCCTCTGGAAACACCATATATTTT
15,TRBD1,TRBJ2-1,TRBV5-1,-,CASSPGTGGNNEQFF,TGCGCCAGCAGCCCGGGGACAGGGGGTAACAATGAGCAGTTCTTC
11,-,TRBJ1-1,TRBV10-3,-,CAISENTEAFF,TGTGCCATCAGTGAGAACACTGAAGCTTTCTTT
14,-,TRBJ1-1,TRBV5-1,-,CASSVQGRDTEAFF,TGCGCCAGCAGCGTACAGGGTCGAGACACTGAAGCTTTCTTT
15,-,TRBJ1-1,TRBV6-5,-,CASSPSSNPLLEAFF,TGTGCCAGCAGTCCCTCGAGTAATCCCCTCCTTGAAGCTTTCTTT
14,-,TRBJ1-1,TRBV29-1,-,CSVEARISNTEAFF,TGCAGCGTTGAGGCACGTATTTCGAACACTGAAGCTTTCTTT
15,-,TRBJ2-7,TRBV4-1,-,CASSLDPASNYEQYF,TGTGCCAGCAGCTTAGATCCGGCCAGCAACTACGAGCAGTACTTC
16,TRBD2,TRBJ2-3,TRBV7-8,-,CASSLLAGGITDTQYF,TGTGCCAGCAGCTTACTAGCGGGGGGCATCACAGATACGCAGTATTTT
16,TRBD1,TRBJ2-7,TRBV9,-,CASSLEGGQGSYEQYF,TGTGCCAGCAGCCTCGAGGGTGGACAGGGTTCCTACGAGCAGTACTTC
13,TRBD1,TRBJ2-7,TRBV29-1,-,CSCTRGSTYEQYF,TGCAGCTGTACCAGGGGGAGTACCTACGAGCAGTACTTC